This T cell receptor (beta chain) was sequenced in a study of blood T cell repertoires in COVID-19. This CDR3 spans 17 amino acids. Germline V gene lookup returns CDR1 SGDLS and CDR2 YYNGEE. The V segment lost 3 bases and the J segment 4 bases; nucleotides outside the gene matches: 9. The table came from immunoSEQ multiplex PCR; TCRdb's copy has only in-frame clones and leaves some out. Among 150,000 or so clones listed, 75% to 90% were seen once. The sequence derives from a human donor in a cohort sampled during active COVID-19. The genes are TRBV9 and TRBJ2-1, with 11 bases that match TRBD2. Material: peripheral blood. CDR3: CASSALSGGASYNEQFF. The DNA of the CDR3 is TGTGCCAGCAGCGCCCTTAGCGGGGGGGCCTCTTACAATGAGCAGTTCTTC.